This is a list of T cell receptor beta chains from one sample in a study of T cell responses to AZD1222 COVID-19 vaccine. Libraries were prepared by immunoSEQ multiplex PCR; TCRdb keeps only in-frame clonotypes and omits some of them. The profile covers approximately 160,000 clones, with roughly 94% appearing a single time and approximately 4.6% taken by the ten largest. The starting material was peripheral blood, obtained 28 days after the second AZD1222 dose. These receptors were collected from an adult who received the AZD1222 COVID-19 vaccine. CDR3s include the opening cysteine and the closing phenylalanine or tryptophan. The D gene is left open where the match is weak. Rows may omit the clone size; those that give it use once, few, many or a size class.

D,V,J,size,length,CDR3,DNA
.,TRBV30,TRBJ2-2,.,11,CAWQNTGELFF,TGTGCCTGGCAAAACACCGGGGAGCTGTTTTTT
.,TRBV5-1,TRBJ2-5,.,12,CASSVVGETQYF,TGCGCCAGCAGCGTCGTGGGGGAGACCCAGTACTTC
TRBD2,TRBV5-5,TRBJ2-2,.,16,CASSSGTSGYTGELFF,TGTGCCAGCAGCTCCGGGACTAGCGGCTACACCGGGGAGCTGTTTTTT
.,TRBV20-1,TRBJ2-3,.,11,CSAPRSDTQYF,TGCAGTGCTCCCCGCTCAGATACGCAGTATTTT
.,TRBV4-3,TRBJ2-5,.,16,CASSQEGRGIQETQYF,TGCGCCAGCAGCCAAGAAGGTCGAGGGATTCAAGAGACCCAGTACTTC
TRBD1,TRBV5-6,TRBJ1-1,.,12,CASRSDRVLAFF,TGTGCCAGCAGATCGGACAGGGTTCTGGCTTTCTTT
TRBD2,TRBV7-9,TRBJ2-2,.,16,CASSENSGRAAGELFF,TGTGCCAGCAGCGAGAATAGCGGGAGGGCCGCCGGGGAGCTGTTTTTT
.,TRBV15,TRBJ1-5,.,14,CATSRDPNNQPQHF,TGTGCCACCAGCAGAGACCCGAATAATCAGCCCCAGCATTTT
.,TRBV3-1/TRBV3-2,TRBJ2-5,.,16,CASSQGLGDLEETQYF,TGTGCCAGCAGCCAAGGCTTAGGTGACCTGGAAGAGACCCAGTACTTC
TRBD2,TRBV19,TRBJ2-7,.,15,CASSITSGSILEQYF,TGTGCCAGTAGTATTACTAGCGGGAGCATTTTAGAGCAGTACTTC
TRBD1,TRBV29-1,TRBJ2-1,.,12,CSGHRGNNEQFF,TGCAGCGGTCACAGGGGGAACAATGAGCAGTTCTTC
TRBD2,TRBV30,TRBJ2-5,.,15,CAWSTRTSGRETQYF,TGTGCCTGGAGTACGCGGACTAGCGGGAGGGAGACCCAGTACTTC
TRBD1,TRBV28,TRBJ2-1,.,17,CASSLFGVGGQGYEQFF,TGTGCCAGCAGTTTATTTGGCGTAGGGGGACAGGGGTATGAGCAGTTCTTC
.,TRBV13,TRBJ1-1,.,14,CASSLGLQNTEAFF,TGTGCCAGCAGCTTAGGACTGCAGAACACTGAAGCTTTCTTT
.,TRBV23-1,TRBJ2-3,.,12,CASSHSDGCGYF,TGCGCCAGCAGTCACTCTGACGGATGTGGGTATTTT
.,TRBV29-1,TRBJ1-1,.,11,CSVRWGTEAFF,TGCAGCGTGAGGTGGGGCACTGAAGCTTTCTTT
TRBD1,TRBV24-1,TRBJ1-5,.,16,CAITVPGQGGNQPQHF,TGTGCCATCACAGTGCCGGGACAGGGAGGGAATCAGCCCCAGCATTTT
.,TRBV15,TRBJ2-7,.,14,CATSRGYSSYEQYF,TGTGCCACCAGCAGAGGGTACAGTAGCTACGAGCAGTACTTC
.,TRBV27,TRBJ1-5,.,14,CANYRDSLDQPQHF,TGTGCCAATTACCGGGACTCCCTCGATCAGCCCCAGCATTTT
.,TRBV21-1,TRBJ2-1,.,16,CASSKTENPHYNEQFF,TGTGCCAGCAGCAAGACGGAAAATCCTCACTACAATGAGCAGTTCTTC
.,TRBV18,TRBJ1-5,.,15,CASSPPPSSNQPQHF,TGTGCCAGCTCACCACCCCCCAGTAGCAATCAGCCCCAGCATTTT
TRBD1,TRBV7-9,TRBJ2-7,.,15,CASSQGQGLSYEQYF,TGTGCCAGCAGCCAGGGACAGGGGCTTTCCTACGAGCAGTACTTC
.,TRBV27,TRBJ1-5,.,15,CASSLGPGSNQPQHF,TGTGCCAGCAGTTTAGGCCCGGGGAGCAATCAGCCCCAGCATTTT
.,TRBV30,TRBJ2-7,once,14,CAWSVGSLYGEQYF,TGTGCCTGGAGTGTGGGCAGCCTCTACGGCGAGCAGTACTTC
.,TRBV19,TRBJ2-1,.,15,CASTTPSVNNNEQFF,TGTGCCAGTACCACGCCAAGCGTAAATAACAATGAGCAGTTCTTC
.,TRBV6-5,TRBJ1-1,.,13,CASSYSTDTEAFF,TGTGCCAGCAGTTACTCGACTGACACTGAAGCTTTCTTT
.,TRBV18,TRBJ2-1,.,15,CASSAGPGSYNEQFF,TGTGCCAGCTCGGCCGGACCCGGCTCCTACAATGAGCAGTTCTTC
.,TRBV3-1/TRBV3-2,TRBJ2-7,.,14,CASSPAGWSYEQYF,TGTGCCAGCAGCCCGGCGGGTTGGTCCTACGAGCAGTACTTC
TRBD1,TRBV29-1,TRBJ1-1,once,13,CSARQGLNTEAFF,TGCAGCGCTCGACAGGGACTGAACACTGAAGCTTTCTTT
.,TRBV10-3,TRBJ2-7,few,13,CAISEGQSYEQYF,TGTGCCATCAGTGAGGGACAGTCCTACGAGCAGTACTTC
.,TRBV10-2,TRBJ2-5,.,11,CASSAVETQYF,TGCGCCAGCAGTGCAGTGGAGACCCAGTACTTC
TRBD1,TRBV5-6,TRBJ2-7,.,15,CASSGTGGIRYEQYF,TGTGCCAGCAGCGGTACAGGGGGAATTCGCTACGAGCAGTACTTC
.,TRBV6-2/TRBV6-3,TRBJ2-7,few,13,CASSRTATNEQYF,TGTGCCAGCAGTCGGACAGCCACAAACGAGCAGTACTTC
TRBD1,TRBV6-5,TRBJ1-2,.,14,CASRSTGLNHGYTF,TGTGCCAGCAGATCGACAGGGCTTAACCATGGCTACACCTTC
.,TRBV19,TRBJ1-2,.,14,CASINREVPYGYTF,TGTGCCAGTATTAACCGGGAGGTTCCCTATGGCTACACCTTC
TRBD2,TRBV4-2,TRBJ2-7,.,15,CASSQTGLAGYEQYF,TGTGCCAGCAGCCAAACCGGACTAGCGGGATACGAGCAGTACTTC
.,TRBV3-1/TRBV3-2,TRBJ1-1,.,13,CASSQVGQSGAFF,TGTGCCAGCAGCCAAGTAGGCCAGTCAGGGGCTTTCTTT
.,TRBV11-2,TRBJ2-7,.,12,CASSLKGYEQYF,TGTGCCAGCAGCTTAAAAGGATACGAGCAGTACTTC
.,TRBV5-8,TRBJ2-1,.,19,CASSLVQGTVWSRVNEQFF,TGTGCCAGCAGCTTGGTGCAGGGAACGGTTTGGAGCAGGGTCAATGAGCAGTTCTTC
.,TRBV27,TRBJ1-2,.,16,CASSSLLGDSLYGYTF,TGTGCCAGCAGTTCTCTATTGGGGGATTCCCTCTATGGCTACACCTTC
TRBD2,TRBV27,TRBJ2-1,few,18,CASSLSRAGLAGGSEQFF,TGTGCCAGCAGTTTATCTAGGGCTGGACTAGCGGGAGGGAGTGAGCAGTTCTTC
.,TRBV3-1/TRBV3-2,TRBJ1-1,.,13,CASSQTGNTEAFF,TGTGCCAGCAGCCAGACAGGGAACACTGAAGCTTTCTTT
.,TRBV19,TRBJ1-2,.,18,CASSPRLLRRQRFYGYTF,TGTGCCAGTAGTCCCCGCCTCCTGAGGCGACAGCGATTCTATGGCTACACCTTC
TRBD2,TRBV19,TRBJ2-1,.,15,CASSISSGHYNEQFF,TGTGCCAGTAGTATTAGTAGCGGGCACTACAATGAGCAGTTCTTC
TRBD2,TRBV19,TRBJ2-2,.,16,CASSKGAGGDTGELFF,TGTGCCAGTAGTAAAGGAGCGGGAGGCGACACCGGGGAGCTGTTTTTT
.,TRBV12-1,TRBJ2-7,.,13,CASNSAQTYEQYF,TGTGCCAGCAACTCCGCACAGACCTACGAGCAGTACTTC
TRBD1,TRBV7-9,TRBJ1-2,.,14,CASSLVTDRGGYTF,TGTGCCAGCAGCTTGGTTACCGACAGGGGGGGCTACACCTTC
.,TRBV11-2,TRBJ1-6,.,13,CASRSLRLKPLHF,TGTGCCAGCAGATCCCTGAGACTGAAACCCCTCCACTTT
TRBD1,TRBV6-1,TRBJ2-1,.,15,CASSDPPDRAHEQFF,TGTGCCAGCAGTGACCCCCCGGACAGGGCCCATGAGCAGTTCTTC
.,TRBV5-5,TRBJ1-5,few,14,CASSLGRVDQPQHF,TGTGCCAGCAGCTTGGGAAGGGTCGACCAGCCCCAGCATTTT
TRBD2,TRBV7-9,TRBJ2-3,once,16,CASSSPTSAHTDTQYF,TGTGCCAGCAGCTCTCCGACTAGCGCTCACACAGATACGCAGTATTTT
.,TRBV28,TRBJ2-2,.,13,CATTWAGTGELFF,TGTGCCACAACATGGGCAGGCACCGGGGAGCTGTTTTTT